The clone carrying this TCR beta chain has a count of ten or more. What it recognizes is unknown. The record originates from a study of CD8 T cells in ankylosing spondylitis. With 3 bases removed from V and 4 bases from J, the gap between germline ends came to 7 bases. This CDR3 comprises 13 residues. CDR1 is SGHDT and CDR2 is YYEEEE in the germline V gene. The study, taken as a whole, reports: A subset of motif variants has previously been described in the synovial fluid and blood of reactive arthritis. Ankylosing spondylitis blood appeared to carry a characteristic TCR beta motif of fewer than 10 highly homologous variants.

TCRdb called the 5' RACE reads again in MiXCR, with one record for every CDR3 protein. The sample carries approximately 35,000 distinct CDR3 sequences, more than 9.5% recorded once. The receptor was isolated from a male donor with ankylosing spondylitis. The chain links TRBV5-6 to TRBJ2-2; D gene unclear. Sequencing input: synovial fluid, either unsorted or a sorted T cell fraction (not recorded which). In DNA, the CDR3 is TGTGCCAGCAGCTATTGGGCCACCGGGGAGCTGTTTTTT. Its protein product is CASSYWATGELFF.